This T cell receptor (beta chain) was captured in a study of cytomegalovirus exposure and HLA in healthy donors. On this clone itself: What it recognizes is unknown.

Sequencing was performed with immunoSEQ multiplex PCR; in TCRdb, only in-frame clones are kept and a portion is missing. The sample comprises roughly 180,000 clones, roughly nine tenths of which are singletons, and 6% to 8% rests with the top ten. The study's findings and limits: Cytomegalovirus association was assigned to about 180 TCR beta chains. TCR clusters originating in the first cohort tended to co-occur in the 120 validation repertoires, according to a later analysis. In vitro data verified three CMV-associated chains as specific for CMV antigens.

Per the germline V gene, CDR1 is SNHLY and CDR2 is FYNNEI. The CDR3 consists of 11 residues. V was pared by 10 bases and J by 11 bases, with 17 bases between. The source material was PBMCs. The clonotype comes from a man aged 25 to 40 in good health and CMV-seropositive. The chain employs TRBV2 and TRBJ1-2, with a weak D call TRBD1 (5 bases). The CDR3 protein is CATSGYPSYTF. The CDR3 nucleotides read TGTGCCACCTCAGGGTACCCTTCGTACACCTTC.